A single T cell receptor (beta chain) is shown here with its context. The target antigen is unknown. The data are from a study of shared clonotypes between healthy human individuals. Investigators spread the genomic DNA of each subset evenly over several immunoSEQ plates. Sequencing was performed with immunoSEQ multiplex PCR; in TCRdb, only in-frame clones are kept and a portion is missing. The table has about 2.2 million clones, around 93% seen once. Selected positively for CCR7 and CD45RO-negative, naive CD8 cells excluded terminally differentiated effector memory CD45RA+ cells. Findings and caveats of the study: Compared with clonotypes that all four donors shared, non-shared clonotypes had lower generation probabilities. A generally larger estimated richness was seen in naive subsets than in memory subsets.

Source material: naive CD8+ T cells from PBMCs. This TCR was sampled from a young man in good health. Some clones in this sample may be carry-over from other donors' samples.

The DNA for the CDR3 is TGTGCCAGCAGTCGGAGTTCCGTCTACCTCTCCTACAATGAGCAGTTCTTC. Its protein product is CASSRSSVYLSYNEQFF. The chain recombines TRBV27 with TRBJ2-1; unclear D gene. The CDR3 runs 17 residues. CDR1 and CDR2 (germline): MNHEY, SMNVEV (reference sequence). Trimming left V 5 bases short and J 0 bases short, with 17 bases between.